Shown below are 18 T cell receptor beta chains from a single sample sequenced in a study of blood T cell repertoires in COVID-19. Some clones are missing from TCRdb's copy, which holds only in-frame ones; the method was immunoSEQ multiplex PCR. The table includes hundreds of thousands of clones, about 90% detected once. Sequencing was carried out using peripheral blood. Source of these receptors: a man younger than 30 with active or convalescent COVID-19.

The chain has TRBV6-2 or TRBV6-3 and TRBJ2-2; weak D call: TRBD1 (5 bases). This CDR3 has 16 amino acids. Trimming pared 4 bases from V and 6 bases from J, leaving 18 bases between. Germline values: CDR1 MNHEY, CDR2 SVGEGT. Written as DNA, the CDR3 is TGTGCCAGCAGTTCCCGCTCTAGGGTAGGGGCCGGGGAGCTGTTTTTT. It is translated as CASSSRSRVGAGELFF.

This sequence joins TRBV18 and TRBJ1-5; possible D gene TRBD1, 5 bases. V shed 4 bases and J shed 0 bases, with 13 bases lying between them. The CDR3 covers 16 residues. The germline V gene has CDR1 KGHSH and CDR2 LQKENI. The CDR3: CASSLSTENSNQPQHF. The DNA of the CDR3 is TGTGCCAGCTCACTTTCGACAGAAAATAGCAATCAGCCCCAGCATTTT.

This clone was detected once. CDR3 bases: TGTGCCAGCAGCTCTCTTGGGGCTTCCCAAGAGACCCAGTACTTC. The encoded protein is CASSSLGASQETQYF. The V gene is TRBV5-5, the J gene TRBJ2-5, with a tentative D call TRBD1 (5 bases). V lost 3 bases, J lost 1 base, and 13 bases lay in between. The germline CDR1 and CDR2 sequences are SGHKS and YYEKEE (reference sequence). The CDR3 is made up of 15 amino acids.

The chain has TRBV9 and TRBJ2-1; 8 bases are a match to TRBD2. The length of the CDR3 is 16 residues. Trimming took 0 bases from V and 7 from J; bases not matched to a gene: 9. Germline V gene lookup returns CDR1 SGDLS and CDR2 YYNGEE. The CDR3 loop is CASSVAGGNEGNEQFF. The CDR3 DNA follows: TGTGCCAGCAGCGTAGCGGGAGGGAATGAAGGTAATGAGCAGTTCTTC.

Here the CDR3 DNA reads TGTGCCAGCAGCGTACTAGTTTTAGCGGATACGCAGTATTTT. Translated: CASSVLVLADTQYF. This chain connects TRBV9 to TRBJ2-3; TRBD2 might be the D (5 bases). Germline V gene sequence: CDR1 SGDLS, CDR2 YYNGEE. V was trimmed by 1 base and J by 6 bases, leaving 12 bases between them. The CDR3 has 14 amino acids. Filled out from reference TRBV9 and TRBJ2-3, the complete variable domain reads DSGVTQTPKHLITATGQRVTLRCSPRSGDLSVYWYQQSLDQGLQFLIQYYNGEERAKGNILERFSAQQFPDLHSELNLSSLELGDSALYFCASSVLVLADTQYFGPGTRLTVL.

The J gene is TRBJ2-7, the V gene TRBV11-2, with 7 bases lining up with TRBD1. The V gene end was trimmed by 0 bases and the J gene end by 4 bases; junction bases not matched to a gene: 9. Germline values: CDR1 SGHAT, CDR2 FQNNGV. The CDR3 has 16 residues. Here the CDR3 reads CASSLDQGVYGYEQYF. Here the CDR3 DNA reads TGTGCCAGCAGCTTAGATCAGGGGGTTTACGGTTACGAGCAGTACTTC. Full variable domain (rest looked up from reference TRBV11-2 and TRBJ2-7): EAGVAQSPRYKIIEKRQSVAFWCNPISGHATLYWYQQILGQGPKLLIQFQNNGVVDDSQLPKDRFSAERLKGVDSTLKIQPAKLEDSAVYLCASSLDQGVYGYEQYFGPGTRLTVT.

The chain couples TRBV24-1 to TRBJ1-1; TRBD1 aligns across 11 bases. J gave up 4 bases and V 2 bases, and 5 bases lay outside the gene matches. The CDR3 extends over 16 amino acids. Germline CDR1 is KGHDR and CDR2 is SFDVKD. The CDR3 coding sequence is TGTGCCACCAGTGATTCCCCGGGACAGGGGGGCACTGAAGCTTTCTTT. Translation gives CATSDSPGQGGTEAFF.

This chain connects TRBV14 to TRBJ1-1; 7 bases are a match to TRBD1. Germline assignment: CDR1 SGHDN and CDR2 FVKESK. V lost 2 bases to trimming and J lost 5 bases; unmatched junction nucleotides: 8. This CDR3 comprises 15 residues. The CDR3, as DNA: TGTGCCAGCAGCCAATTAAGCCGGGACAGTACTGAAGCTTTCTTT. Protein product: CASSQLSRDSTEAFF.

The CDR3 region is CSASKGADNYGYTF. The CDR3 DNA follows: TGCAGTGCTAGTAAAGGGGCGGATAACTATGGCTACACCTTC. The chain uses TRBV20-1 and TRBJ1-2, with a possible D match to TRBD1 (5 bases). The CDR3 sequence is 14 residues long. The V and J ends lost 3 bases and 1 base respectively, with 12 bases between them. Germline V gives CDR1 DFQATT, CDR2 SNEGSKA (reference sequence).

The chain links TRBV11-2 to TRBJ2-1, with 9 bases identical to TRBD2. In germline, CDR1 is SGHAT, CDR2 FQNNGV. V shed 1 base, J shed 7 bases, and the junction held 5 bases outside the gene matches. CDR3 size: 15 residues. The CDR3: CASSLASGERNEQFF. The DNA for the CDR3 is TGTGCCAGCAGCTTAGCTAGCGGGGAGAGAAATGAGCAGTTCTTC. The variable domain in full, completed from reference TRBV11-2 and TRBJ2-1, reads EAGVAQSPRYKIIEKRQSVAFWCNPISGHATLYWYQQILGQGPKLLIQFQNNGVVDDSQLPKDRFSAERLKGVDSTLKIQPAKLEDSAVYLCASSLASGERNEQFFGPGTRLTVL.

The rearrangement joins TRBV7-2 to TRBJ1-1, with a weak D call TRBD1 (6 bases). Germline CDR1 reads SGHTA; CDR2 reads FQGNSA. The germline V and J ends were trimmed by 5 bases and 5 bases, with 6 bases remaining between them. The CDR3 runs to 11 residues. CDR3 protein: CASSGTTEAFF. In DNA form, the CDR3 reads TGTGCCAGCAGCGGGACAACTGAAGCTTTCTTT.

CDR3 in amino acids: CASSSRGHGTEAFF. DNA of the CDR3: TGTGCCAGCAGTTCCAGGGGGCATGGCACTGAAGCTTTCTTT. V is TRBV28 and J is TRBJ1-1; 8 bases map to TRBD1. Germline V gene lookup returns CDR1 MDHEN and CDR2 SYDVKM. Trimming at V came to 4 bases and at J to 4 bases, leaving 5 bases not matched to a gene. CDR3 length: 14 amino acids. Full variable domain (rest looked up from reference TRBV28 and TRBJ1-1): DVKVTQSSRYLVKRTGEKVFLECVQDMDHENMFWYRQDPGLGLRLIYFSYDVKMKEKGDIPEGYSVSREKKERFSLILESASTNQTSMYLCASSSRGHGTEAFFGQGTRLTVV.

The chain is built from TRBV10-2 and TRBJ2-5, with D hard to call. V was pared by 3 bases and J by 1 base, with 12 bases between. The CDR3 is 15 residues long. Germline CDR1 WSHSY, CDR2 SAAADI. The DNA for the CDR3 is TGCGCCAGCAGTGAACGGTCCCCAGGCCAAGAGACCCAGTACTTC. Protein product: CASSERSPGQETQYF.

This chain links TRBV7-2 with TRBJ2-7, with 7 bases identical to TRBD2. Germline V gives CDR1 SGHTA, CDR2 FQGNSA. CDR3 length: 15 residues. With V trimmed by 3 bases and J by 2 bases, 7 bases remained unmatched. The CDR3 reads CASSFKGDYPYEQYF. DNA of the CDR3: TGTGCCAGCAGCTTTAAAGGGGACTACCCCTACGAGCAGTACTTC. Based on the CDR3 plus reference TRBV7-2 and TRBJ2-7, the full variable domain is GAGVSQSPSNKVTEKGKDVELRCDPISGHTALYWYRQSLGQGLEFLIYFQGNSAPDKSGLPSDRFSAERTGGSVSTLTIQRTQQEDSAVYLCASSFKGDYPYEQYFGPGTRLTVT.

The chain has TRBV5-1 and TRBJ1-1; a possible D gene is TRBD1 (6 bases). Deletions cut 6 bases from V and 0 bases from J, with 12 bases between. The V gene's germline CDR1 is SGHRS and CDR2 YFSETQ. CDR3 length equals 14 residues. The CDR3 reads CASTTQGMNTEAFF. In nucleotides, the CDR3 is TGCGCCAGCACCACCCAGGGGATGAACACTGAAGCTTTCTTT.

V is TRBV19 and J is TRBJ2-1; 10 positions agree with TRBD2. The CDR3 runs to 20 residues. Germline V gene data show CDR1 as LNHDA and CDR2 as SQIVND (reference sequence). With 1 base clipped from V and 9 bases from J, the junction kept 21 bases outside the gene matches. CDR3 coding DNA: TGTGCCAGTAGTATAGGAGCTGCTAGCGGGAGAGGAAGATCCAACGGTGAGCAGTTCTTC. Translation: CASSIGAASGRGRSNGEQFF. The full variable domain, its missing parts supplied by reference TRBV19 and TRBJ2-1, is DGGITQSPKYLFRKEGQNVTLSCEQNLNHDAMYWYRQDPGQGLRLIYYSQIVNDFQKGDIAEGYSVSREKKESFPLTVTSAQKNPTAFYLCASSIGAASGRGRSNGEQFFGPGTRLTVL.

V gene TRBV9 combines with J gene TRBJ2-3; 11 bases align to TRBD2. With 4 bases clipped from V and 5 bases from J, the junction kept 9 bases outside the gene matches. The CDR3 length is 16 residues. Germline V gene data show CDR1 as SGDLS and CDR2 as YYNGEE. Written as DNA, the CDR3 is TGTGCCAGCAGCCCCCGACTAGCGGGATTTGGAGATACGCAGTATTTT. As protein: CASSPRLAGFGDTQYF. The full variable domain, completed using reference TRBV9 and TRBJ2-3, is DSGVTQTPKHLITATGQRVTLRCSPRSGDLSVYWYQQSLDQGLQFLIQYYNGEERAKGNILERFSAQQFPDLHSELNLSSLELGDSALYFCASSPRLAGFGDTQYFGPGTRLTVL.

This clone was seen only a few times. The V call is TRBV7-9, the J call TRBJ1-6, with TRBD1 identical over 7 bases. CDR3 length: 15 residues. V lost 2 bases, J lost 9 bases, and 7 bases stayed unmatched. Germline assignment: CDR1 SEHNR and CDR2 FQNEAQ (reference sequence). In nucleotides, the CDR3 is TGTGCCAGCAGCTTAAAAGGGGGCACGGGTTCACCCCTCCACTTT. Amino acids: CASSLKGGTGSPLHF.